This T cell receptor beta chain came from a study of T cell repertoires in cytomegalovirus infection. TCRdb ran MiXCR on the reads and lists one entry per CDR3 protein. The top ten clones hold about 23% of a sample with some 180,000 distinct CDR3 sequences, roughly 15% of them seen once. Germline-derived CDR1 and CDR2 are MNHEY and SVGAGI. This CDR3 has 14 residues. V lost 6 bases and J lost 9, with 18 bases in between. Sequenced: CD8+ T cells from PBMCs. The clonotype was recovered from a human donor in good health (CMV status not recorded). Some clones in this sample may be carry-over from other donors' samples. The chain combines TRBV6-5 with TRBJ1-5, with D unresolved. CDR3 sequence reads: CASSAALYGRPQHF. The CDR3 region has the DNA TGTGCCAGCAGCGCGGCACTTTATGGTCGGCCCCAGCATTTT.